Listed below are T cell receptor beta chains from one sample, sequenced in a study of tumor and adjacent non-tumor tissue in lung cancer. Each CDR3 protein is one row after TCRdb ran MiXCR on the multiplex PCR reads. The table has about 50,000 distinct CDR3 sequences, 74% seen once. Sequenced input: distant non-tumor lung tissue. The receptors come from a woman aged 55-75 years with non-small cell lung cancer. Both conserved end residues are part of each CDR3. A D gene is named only where the DNA matches it firmly. Clone size is given for some rows only: seen once, a few or many times, or a class if the clone is expanded.

v_call	d_call	clone_size	j_call	cdr3_nt	cdr3_aa
TRBV6-5	TRBD2	.	TRBJ2-3	TGTGCCAGTAGCGGGGGGGTAAGCACAAATACGCAGTATTTT	CASSGGVSTNTQYF
TRBV11-2	.	few	TRBJ2-5	TGTGCCAGCAGCTTAGTTGGGCGGAGGGCCCAAGAGACCCAGTACTTC	CASSLVGRRAQETQYF
TRBV10-1	.	.	TRBJ2-2	TGCGCCAGCAGTGTGGGTGTTTTATCGGGCAGGGAGCTGTTTTTC	CASSVGVLSGRELFF
TRBV12-3/TRBV12-4	.	.	TRBJ2-1	TGTGCCAGCTTTTTGCGCAGGGCTCTTAGTCCAGACAATGAGCAGTTCTTC	CASFLRRALSPDNEQFF
TRBV6-4	TRBD2	many	TRBJ2-3	TGTGCCAGCAGCCATACCCTAGCGGGGGGTGTGGATACGCAGTATTTT	CASSHTLAGGVDTQYF
TRBV11-2	.	.	TRBJ2-3	TGTGCCAGCAGCTTAGAAAACAATCAGCCCCAGTATTTT	CASSLENNQPQYF
TRBV6-6	.	.	TRBJ2-2	TGTGCCAGTAGTCCCTGGCAGGGACGACGCCACGTCCCGAACACCGGGGAGCTGTCTTTT	CASSPWQGRRHVPNTGELSF
TRBV20-1	.	.	TRBJ2-1	TGCAATGCTAGGGCAGCGGGTCCACCCCTTAACTCCTACAATGAGCAGCTCTTC	CNARAAGPPLNSYNEQLF
TRBV2	.	.	TRBJ2-5	TGTGCCAGCAGTGAAGAGACCCAGTACTTC	CASSEETQYF
TRBV4-1	.	once	TRBJ2-1	TGCGACAGCAGCCAAGAGGCAACCGTGAATGAGCAGTTCTTT	CDSSQEATVNEQFF
TRBV6-5	.	few	TRBJ2-1	TGTGCCAGCTGGGGGGGGGGCGATGAGCAGTTCTTC	CASWGGGDEQFF
TRBV5-1	.	.	TRBJ2-1	TGCGCCAGCAGCTGGGCCGCCTACAATGATCAGTTCTTC	CASSWAAYNDQFF
TRBV4-3	.	.	TRBJ2-2	TGCGCCATCACCAGAACGAACACCGGGGAGCTGTATTTT	CAITRTNTGELYF
TRBV29-1	.	.	TRBJ1-1	TGCGGCGTTGGACTTGGGAGAGGGGCTGAAGCTTTCTTT	CGVGLGRGAEAFF
TRBV7-8	.	once	TRBJ2-2	TGTGCCAGCAGCATAGCATGGGGGTTTGCCACCGGGGAGCTGTTTTTT	CASSIAWGFATGELFF
TRBV4-3	TRBD2	.	TRBJ2-1	TGTGCCAGCAGCCAAGCATCGGGACTAGCGGGAGGGAATGAGCACTTCTTC	CASSQASGLAGGNEHFF
TRBV6-2/TRBV6-3	.	.	TRBJ1-1	TGTGCCAGCGTAAACCGGGAGGACACTGAAGCTTTCTTT	CASVNREDTEAFF
TRBV11-3	.	.	TRBJ2-2	TGTGCCAGAAGCACGAACACCAGGGAGCTGTTCTTT	CARSTNTRELFF
TRBV4-1	TRBD1	.	TRBJ1-1	TGCGCCAGCAGCCACACACAGGGGGCTAATGATGTTTTCTTT	CASSHTQGANDVFF
TRBV6-6	.	many	TRBJ1-5	TGTGCCAGCAGGGTTATTGATCAGCCCCAGCATTTT	CASRVIDQPQHF
TRBV20-1	.	once	TRBJ2-1	TGCAGTGCTAGAGCAGCGGATCCACCCCTTAACTCCTACAGTGAGCAGTTCTTC	CSARAADPPLNSYSEQFF
TRBV20-1	TRBD2	.	TRBJ2-3	TGCAGTGCTGGACTAGTGGGAGGGTCTGATACGCAGCATTTC	CSAGLVGGSDTQHF
TRBV28	TRBD1	many	TRBJ1-6	TGTGCCAGCTGTACCCCCACCCCGGGGACAGAGAATTCACCCCTCCACTTT	CASCTPTPGTENSPLHF
TRBV11-2	.	.	TRBJ2-5	TGTGCCAGCAGCCCGACAGGGACTGGGGGCGGGACCCACTACTTC	CASSPTGTGGGTHYF
TRBV4-3	.	medium-sized	TRBJ2-2	TGCGCCAGCAGCCAAGAAGTAAACTACCACACCGGGGAGCTGTTTTTT	CASSQEVNYHTGELFF
TRBV5-4	.	.	TRBJ1-6	TGCGCCAGCAGCTTGGATGACAGAAATCATTCACCCCTCCACTTT	CASSLDDRNHSPLHF
TRBV5-4	.	.	TRBJ2-5	TGTGCCAGCAGCTCTGACGGACCAAAGAGGGAGACCCAGTACTTC	CASSSDGPKRETQYF
TRBV12-3/TRBV12-4	TRBD1	medium-sized	TRBJ1-5	TGTGCCAGCAGCCCCGGGACAGCGCAGAAGCCCCAGCATTTT	CASSPGTAQKPQHF
TRBV29-1	.	few	TRBJ1-3	.	CSVASGAGNTICF
TRBV12-3/TRBV12-4	.	.	TRBJ1-5	TGTGACAGCAGTTTAGGTGTGGGCGGAGAGCCCCAGCATTTT	CDSSLGVGGEPQHF
TRBV24-1	.	few	TRBJ2-3	TGTGCCACCAGTGATTGGGGGTCGGGACCTGAGACAGATACGCAGTATTTT	CATSDWGSGPETDTQYF
TRBV29-1	TRBD1	.	TRBJ2-1	TGCAGCGTTGCAATAACAGGGGACAATGAGCAGTTCTTC	CSVAITGDNEQFF
TRBV20-1	TRBD2	.	TRBJ2-5	TGCGTTGCTAGACTTAGCGGGGCCCAAGAGACCCAGTACTTC	CVARLSGAQETQYF
TRBV28	.	.	TRBJ2-3	TGTGCCAGCAATCCTAGGGACTCGGACCTAGATACGCAGTATTTT	CASNPRDSDLDTQYF
TRBV29-1	.	.	TRBJ2-5	TGCGGCGTCCTGAGGGGAGTCACAGAGACCCTGTACTTC	CGVLRGVTETLYF
TRBV4-2	TRBD2	.	TRBJ2-7	TGTGCCAGCAGCTCCGGGACTAGCGGGGGTGGCTACAAGCAGTATTTC	CASSSGTSGGGYKQYF
TRBV18	.	many	TRBJ1-6	TGTGCCAGCTCACCATCGGCAGGGAGCTCCTATAATTCACCCCTCCACTTT	CASSPSAGSSYNSPLHF
TRBV11-3	.	once	TRBJ1-1	TGTGCCAGCAGCTCGGGGCAGATCGAAGTTTTCTTT	CASSSGQIEVFF
TRBV6-5	.	.	TRBJ1-6	TGTGCCGGCAGTCCTCGGACAGATTTACAGGCTCCTCTCCACTTT	CAGSPRTDLQAPLHF
TRBV19	.	.	TRBJ1-1	TGTGCCAGTAATTCCCAGGGCCTAAACATTGAAGCTTTCTTT	CASNSQGLNIEAFF
TRBV7-8	TRBD2	few	TRBJ2-7	TGTGCCGGCAGCCCCCGGGGCGGACTAGCGGGAGAAAGGGCGTCCCCCTACGAGCAGTACTTC	CAGSPRGGLAGERASPYEQYF
TRBV5-8	.	.	TRBJ1-5	TGTGCCAGCGGCCCGGACGGGAGTAGCAATCAGCCCCAGCATTTT	CASGPDGSSNQPQHF
TRBV4-1	.	many	TRBJ1-5	TGCGCCAGCAGCCAAGGACCAGGTATTATAGGGAATCAGCCCCAGCATTTT	CASSQGPGIIGNQPQHF
TRBV29-1	TRBD2	.	TRBJ2-3	TGCAGCGTTGAATCGCCTGGCGGGAGGGCCCCAGATACGCAGTATTTT	CSVESPGGRAPDTQYF
TRBV6-2/TRBV6-3	.	.	TRBJ2-2	TGTACCAGTTCTTTTGAGCGGTTCGAAGGGACCGGGGAGCTGTTTTTT	CTSSFERFEGTGELFF
TRBV24-1	.	.	TRBJ1-1	TGTTCCACCCAGCGGGACCGCGCCACTGAAGCTTTCTTT	CSTQRDRATEAFF
TRBV28	TRBD2	.	TRBJ2-3	TGTGCCAGCAGTTCAGCGGGGGGCAGGCACACAGATAAGCAATATTTT	CASSSAGGRHTDKQYF
TRBV20-1	.	few	TRBJ2-1	TGCAGTGTTTCGGTCAGGACACGCTCCTACAATGAGCAGTTCTTC	CSVSVRTRSYNEQFF
TRBV6-2/TRBV6-3	.	once	TRBJ1-2	TGTACCAGCAGCGGACAGAACTATGGTTACACCTTC	CTSSGQNYGYTF
TRBV28	.	.	TRBJ1-5	TGTGCCAACAGTTTAGTGACAGCCACTAATCAGCCCCAGCACTTT	CANSLVTATNQPQHF